The T cell receptor (beta chain) described here comes from a study of T cell responses to AZD1222 COVID-19 vaccine. Generated by immunoSEQ multiplex PCR, the TCRdb table keeps only in-frame clones and is missing some. The repertoire has 130,000 to 150,000 clones, approximately 78% of them found once; the top ten carry around 4.1%. Unmatched junction bases numbered 9, after V lost 3 bases and J lost 1 base. This CDR3 has 17 residues. CDR1 KGHSH and CDR2 LQKENI come from the germline V gene. The chain carries TRBV18 and TRBJ1-1, with 9 positions matching TRBD1. This specimen was peripheral blood, taken on day 0 of MenACWY control vaccination. This receptor was taken from an adult in good health. For the CDR3, the DNA is TGTGCCAGCTCACCTAATATTCCGGGACAGGGGAACACTGAAGCTTTCTTT. It translates to CASSPNIPGQGNTEAFF.